A single sample gave rise to the 11 T cell receptor beta chains below, sequenced in a study of blood T cell repertoires in COVID-19. Sequencing was performed with immunoSEQ multiplex PCR; in TCRdb, only in-frame clones are kept and a portion is missing. The data show about 49,000 clones, about four fifths seen once. Sequencing was carried out using peripheral blood. These receptors all come from a woman older than 75 with COVID-19, enrolled during active disease.

The V and J genes are TRBV19 and TRBJ2-5, with 10 bases matching TRBD2. V lost 5 bases and J lost 4; bases outside the gene matches: 10. Germline V gene data show CDR1 as LNHDA and CDR2 as SQIVND (reference sequence). The CDR3 length is 16 residues. The CDR3 DNA sequence: TGTGCCAGTAGTGTGCGGACTAGCGGATTGCGAGAGACCCAGTACTTC. Its translation: CASSVRTSGLRETQYF.

The chain is built from TRBV29-1 and TRBJ1-4; D is unclear. The CDR3 sequence is 11 residues long. Germline V lookup: CDR1 SQVTM, CDR2 ANQGSEA. Trimming removed 6 bases at V and 8 bases at J, with 10 bases between. Here the CDR3 reads CSVVYTEKLFF. In DNA, the CDR3 is TGCAGCGTCGTTTACACAGAAAAACTGTTTTTT.

The J gene is TRBJ2-1, the V gene TRBV12-3 or TRBV12-4; possible D gene TRBD1, 5 bases. V lost 5 bases to trimming and J lost 8 bases, with 10 bases between them. This CDR3 has 12 residues. The CDR3 here is CASSGQGYEQFF. The CDR3 DNA is TGTGCCAGCAGTGGGCAGGGTTATGAGCAGTTCTTC.

The chain has TRBV5-4 and TRBJ2-7, with D unclear. CDR3 length: 12 amino acids. V lost 9 bases, J lost 7 bases, and 17 bases lay in between. The germline V gene has CDR1 SGHNT and CDR2 YYREEE (reference sequence). This CDR3 is CATRWSAGEQYF. CDR3 nucleotides: TGTGCCACCCGGTGGTCGGCCGGGGAGCAGTACTTC.

The genes are TRBV20-1 and TRBJ2-1; D remains ambiguous. In germline, CDR1 is DFQATT, CDR2 SNEGSKA (reference sequence). The ends were cut back, 3 bases at V and 3 bases at J, with 3 bases in the middle. The CDR3 totals 11 residues. CDR3 in amino acids: CSASGYNEQFF. The CDR3 coding sequence is TGCAGTGCTAGCGGCTACAATGAGCAGTTCTTC.

The rearrangement links TRBV12-5 to TRBJ2-1, with D perhaps TRBD1 (5 bases). Germline V gene lookup returns CDR1 LGHNT and CDR2 FRNRAP. CDR3 size: 13 residues. The V end was cut by 7 bases, the J end by 0 bases, with 7 bases between. The DNA for the CDR3 is TGTGCTAGTGACGACAGCTCCTACAATGAGCAGTTCTTC. As protein: CASDDSSYNEQFF. The whole variable domain, filled in from reference TRBV12-5 and TRBJ2-1, reads DARVTQTPRHKVTEMGQEVTMRCQPILGHNTVFWYRQTMMQGLELLAYFRNRAPLDDSGMPKDRFSAEMPDATLATLKIQPSEPRDSAVYFCASDDSSYNEQFFGPGTRLTVL.

The rearrangement joins TRBV10-3 to TRBJ2-7; weak D call: TRBD2 (6 bases). This CDR3 comprises 12 residues. Germline CDR1 and CDR2: ENHRY and SYGVKD. Trimming removed 8 bases at V and 4 bases at J, with 12 bases between. CDR3 DNA sequence: TGTGCCATCGGGACTGGGACGTACGAGCAGTACTTC. This translates into CAIGTGTYEQYF.

The chain has TRBV2 and TRBJ1-6; D is ambiguous. This CDR3 has 14 amino acids. V was trimmed by 5 bases and J by 1 base, leaving 6 bases between them. Per germline, CDR1 SNHLY and CDR2 FYNNEI. CDR3 bases: TGTGCCAGCAGTACGGGTTCCTATAATTCACCCCTCCACTTT. Protein: CASSTGSYNSPLHF. The full variable domain, with the rest looked up from reference TRBV2 and TRBJ1-6, is EPEVTQTPSHQVTQMGQEVILRCVPISNHLYFYWYRQILGQKVEFLVSFYNNEISEKSEIFDDQFSVERPDGSNFTLKIRSTKLEDSAMYFCASSTGSYNSPLHFGNGTRLTVT.

Comments on this clone: A read error may produce the germline difference seen at one junction end. The J gene is TRBJ1-2, the V gene TRBV9, with 7 bases identical to TRBD1. The CDR3 length is 12 residues. The germline V gene encodes CDR1 SGDLS and CDR2 YYNGEE. DNA for the CDR3: TGTGCCAGCAGTCGTTCCGGGACAGCTTTCAACTTC. Protein product: CASSRSGTAFNF.

This clone was seen a single time. V gene TRBV27 combines with J gene TRBJ1-1, with 8 bases lining up with TRBD1. Trimming removed 3 bases from V and 5 bases from J; junction bases left unmatched: 8. The CDR3 spans 15 residues. CDR1 and CDR2 (germline): MNHEY, SMNVEV (reference sequence). The CDR3 region is CASSFRQGARTEAFF. The CDR3 DNA is TGTGCCAGCAGTTTCAGGCAGGGGGCCCGGACTGAAGCTTTCTTT.

The V and J genes are TRBV4-1 and TRBJ2-1; 7 bases are a match to TRBD2. CDR1 MGHRA and CDR2 YSYEKL come from the germline V gene. The CDR3 covers 14 residues. With V trimmed by 1 base and J by 5 bases, 2 bases remained unmatched. For the CDR3, the DNA is TGCGCCAGCAGCCAAGGGGAGGGTGACAATGAGCAGTTCTTC. Its translation is CASSQGEGDNEQFF.